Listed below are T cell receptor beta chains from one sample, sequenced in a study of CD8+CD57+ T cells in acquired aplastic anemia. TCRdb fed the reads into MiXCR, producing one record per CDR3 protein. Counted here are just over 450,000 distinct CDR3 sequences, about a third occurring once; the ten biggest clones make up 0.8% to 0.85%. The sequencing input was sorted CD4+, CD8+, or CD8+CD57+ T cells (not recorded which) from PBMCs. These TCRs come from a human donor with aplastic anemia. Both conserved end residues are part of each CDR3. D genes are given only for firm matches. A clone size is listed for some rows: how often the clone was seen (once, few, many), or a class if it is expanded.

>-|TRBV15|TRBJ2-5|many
TGTGCCACCAGCGAAGGCCGGGGGGCGGAGACCCAGTACTTC
CATSEGRGAETQYF
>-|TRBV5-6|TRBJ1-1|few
TGTGCCAGCACCTTGTGGGGAAGCGTACAGAACACTGAAGCTTTCTTT
CASTLWGSVQNTEAFF
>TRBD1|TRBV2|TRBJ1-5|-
TGTGCCAGCAGGGGGGACAGGGATAGCAATCAGCCCCAGCATTTT
CASRGDRDSNQPQHF
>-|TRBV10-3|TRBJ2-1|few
TGTGCCAGCAGCCGAGACAGTGGGGAGCAGTTCTTC
CASSRDSGEQFF
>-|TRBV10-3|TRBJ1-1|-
TGTGCCAGCACCAGGACAGCCAACACTGAAGCTTTCTTT
CASTRTANTEAFF
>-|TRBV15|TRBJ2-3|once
TGTGCCACCAGCAGAGCAAAAGGGGGTTGGACGCAGTATTTT
CATSRAKGGWTQYF
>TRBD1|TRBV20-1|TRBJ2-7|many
TGCAGTGCTTGGGGACAGTACTCCTACGAGCAGTACTTC
CSAWGQYSYEQYF
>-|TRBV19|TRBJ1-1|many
TGTGCCAGTACCTGGGACACTGAAGCTTTCTTT
CASTWDTEAFF
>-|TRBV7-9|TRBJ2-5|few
TGTGCCAGCAGCTTAAACCAGGGGGGGGCAGAGACCCAGTACTTC
CASSLNQGGAETQYF
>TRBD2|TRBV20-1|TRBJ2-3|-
TGCAGTGCTACACTGGGCGGGGGGAAGACAGATACGCAGTATTTT
CSATLGGGKTDTQYF
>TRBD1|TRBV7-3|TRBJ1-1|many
TGTGCCAGCAGCTACAGGGGACCCACTGAAGCTTTCTTT
CASSYRGPTEAFF
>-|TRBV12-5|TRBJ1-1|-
TGTGCTAGTGGTTTGTACCTGACGCAGAACACTGAAGCTTTCTTT
CASGLYLTQNTEAFF
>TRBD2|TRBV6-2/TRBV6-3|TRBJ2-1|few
TGTGCCAGCAGTTACTCGACCCTAGCGGGGGGCTACCGGTACAATGAGCAGTTCTTC
CASSYSTLAGGYRYNEQFF
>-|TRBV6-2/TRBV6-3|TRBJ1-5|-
TGTGCCAGCAGCACAGGGTATAGCAATCGGCCCCAGCATTTT
CASSTGYSNRPQHF
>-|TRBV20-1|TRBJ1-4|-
TGCAGTGCTAGAGATTCAGTAATTGAAAAACTGTTTTTT
CSARDSVIEKLFF
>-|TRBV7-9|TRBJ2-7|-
TGTGCCAGCAGCATAGGTCTGACCTACGAGCAGTACTTC
CASSIGLTYEQYF
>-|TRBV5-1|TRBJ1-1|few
TGCGCCAGCAGCTTCGGACCACAGGTCCCTGAAGCTTTCTTT
CASSFGPQVPEAFF
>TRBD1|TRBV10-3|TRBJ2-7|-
TGTGCCATCAGCGACCCGGGACAGAGCTCCTACGAGCAGTACTTC
CAISDPGQSSYEQYF
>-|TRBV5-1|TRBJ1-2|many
TGCGCCAGCAGCTTGGATACAGGGCTTAACTATGGCTACACCTTC
CASSLDTGLNYGYTF
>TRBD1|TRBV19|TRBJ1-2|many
TGTGCCAGTAGTGTATTACCGGGACAGGGACGAGCTAACTATGGCTACACCTTC
CASSVLPGQGRANYGYTF
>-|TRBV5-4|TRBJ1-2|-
TGTGTCAGCAGCTGGTCGACAGCGGGCGGGTATGGCTACACCTTC
CVSSWSTAGGYGYTF
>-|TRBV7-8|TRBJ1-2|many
TGTGCCAGCAGCCAACTGGGCTATGGCTACACCTTC
CASSQLGYGYTF
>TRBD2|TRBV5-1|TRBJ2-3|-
TGCGCCAGCAGTTTCATAGCGGGAGGCACAGATACGCAGTATTTT
CASSFIAGGTDTQYF
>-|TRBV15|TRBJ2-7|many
TGTGCCACCAGCAGAGATAACTCGGGGAATCAAGACGAGCAGTACTTC
CATSRDNSGNQDEQYF
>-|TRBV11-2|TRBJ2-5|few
TGTGCCAGCAGCCCCACACAGACAGGGACGAGGCTAGCGGGTGAGACCCAGTACTTC
CASSPTQTGTRLAGETQYF
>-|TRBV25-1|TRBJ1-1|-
TGTGCCAGCCGAGCTGTGGGGGCATCGTGGGACACTGAAGCTTTCTTT
CASRAVGASWDTEAFF
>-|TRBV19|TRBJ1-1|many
TGTGCCAGTAGTGACAGCCACACTGAAGCTTTCTTT
CASSDSHTEAFF
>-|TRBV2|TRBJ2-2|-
TGTGCCAGCCTAGGGCAGGCGGCGAACACCGGGGAGCTGTTTTTT
CASLGQAANTGELFF
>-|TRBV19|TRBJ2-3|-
TGTGCCAGTATCGGGCAGGGACTCGATACGCAGTATTTT
CASIGQGLDTQYF
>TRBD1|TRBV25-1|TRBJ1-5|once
TGTGCCAGCAGACACGGGACAGGCCGTCAGCCCCAGCATTTT
CASRHGTGRQPQHF
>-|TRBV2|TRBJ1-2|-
TGTGCCAGCAGTGAAGATTGGCCACAGGAACGATTGGATGGCTACACCTTC
CASSEDWPQERLDGYTF
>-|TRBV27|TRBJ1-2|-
TGTGCCAGCAGTTTGGACGGGAGCGCGGGCTACACCTTC
CASSLDGSAGYTF
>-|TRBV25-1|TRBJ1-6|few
TGTGCCAGCAGCCTCGGGACACCTAATTCACCCCTCCACTTT
CASSLGTPNSPLHF
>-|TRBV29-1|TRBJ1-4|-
TGCAGCGTTGAGGAGCGTAATGAAAAACTGTTTTTT
CSVEERNEKLFF
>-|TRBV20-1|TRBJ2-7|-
TGCAGTGTTCAGGGACGGTCTTGGGAGCAGTACTTC
CSVQGRSWEQYF
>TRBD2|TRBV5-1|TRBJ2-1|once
TGCGCCAGCAGCTTGGCCGGACTAGCTTCCTACAATGAGCAGTTCTTC
CASSLAGLASYNEQFF